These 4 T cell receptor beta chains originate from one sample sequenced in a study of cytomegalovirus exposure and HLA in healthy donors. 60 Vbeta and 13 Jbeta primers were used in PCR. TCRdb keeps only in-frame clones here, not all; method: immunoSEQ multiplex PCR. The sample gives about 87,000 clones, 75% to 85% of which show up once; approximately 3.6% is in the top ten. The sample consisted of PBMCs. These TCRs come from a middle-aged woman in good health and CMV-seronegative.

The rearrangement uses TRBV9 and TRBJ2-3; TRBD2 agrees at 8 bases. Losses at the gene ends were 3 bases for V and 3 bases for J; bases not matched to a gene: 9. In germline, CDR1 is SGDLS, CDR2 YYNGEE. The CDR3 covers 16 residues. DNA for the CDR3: TGTGCCAGCAGCGGATTAGCGGGGACTATGACAGATACGCAGTATTTT. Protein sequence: CASSGLAGTMTDTQYF.

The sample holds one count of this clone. In nucleotides, the CDR3 is TGTGCCAGCAGCCAGGGACAGGGTACAGGAACGCAGTTCTTC. Its protein is CASSQGQGTGTQFF. V is TRBV9 and J is TRBJ2-1; 9 bases map to TRBD1. The germline V gene encodes CDR1 SGDLS and CDR2 YYNGEE. CDR3 size: 14 residues. Trimming at V came to 4 bases and at J to 12 bases, leaving 11 bases not matched to a gene.

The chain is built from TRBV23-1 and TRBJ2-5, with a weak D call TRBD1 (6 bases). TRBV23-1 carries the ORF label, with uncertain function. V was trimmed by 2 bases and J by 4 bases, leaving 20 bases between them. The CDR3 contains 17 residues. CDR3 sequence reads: CASSQVKRTAARETQYF. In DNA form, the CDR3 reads TGCGCCAGCAGTCAAGTTAAGAGGACAGCCGCCAGAGAGACCCAGTACTTC.

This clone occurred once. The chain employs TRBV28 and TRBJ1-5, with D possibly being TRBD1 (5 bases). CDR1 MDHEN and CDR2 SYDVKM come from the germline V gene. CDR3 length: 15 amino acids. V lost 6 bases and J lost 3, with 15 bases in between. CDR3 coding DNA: TGTGCCAGCAGCCGAGGTGACAGTTTCAATCAGCCCCAGCATTTT. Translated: CASSRGDSFNQPQHF.